The 25 T cell receptor beta chains listed next were all sequenced from one sample in a study of T-cell reconstitution after alpha-beta-depleted transplantation in children. A library of TCRbeta sequences, prepared with unique molecular identifiers, was generated. TCRdb reprocessed the PCR reads with MiXCR, giving one entry per CDR3 protein. This table holds about half a million distinct CDR3 sequences, approximately 12% found once. The material was PBMCs from the stem cell graft donor, obtained from the stem cell graft. These receptors were taken from a human donor who donated a stem cell graft to a child with combined immunodeficiency.

The sample holds a few counts of this clonotype. V usage is TRBV5-5 and J usage is TRBJ1-5, with 11 bases matching TRBD1. The V gene end was trimmed by 3 bases and the J gene end by 6 bases; junction bases not matched to a gene: 2. The CDR3 has 14 amino acids. Germline CDR1 reads SGHKS; CDR2 reads YYEKEE (reference sequence). The DNA for the CDR3 is TGTGCCAGCAGCTCCGGGACAGGGGGTCAGCCCCAGCATTTT. Encoded protein: CASSSGTGGQPQHF.

Concerning this clonotype: One end of the junction does not line up with germline, which may come from a read error. The chain has TRBV3-1 and TRBJ2-7, with 10 bases that match TRBD2. The CDR3 totals 15 residues. The V gene's germline CDR1 is LGHDT and CDR2 YNNKEL (reference sequence). Here the CDR3 reads CATSPGLAASYEQYF. The CDR3 DNA sequence: TGTGCCACCAGCCCTGGACTAGCGGCCTCCTACGAGCAGTACTTC.

This clonotype was detected a few times. The J gene is TRBJ2-3, the V gene TRBV30; 7 bases are shared with TRBD1. The CDR3 length is 13 residues. The trim removed 5 bases at V and 3 bases at J, leaving 5 bases unmatched. The V gene's germline CDR1 is GTSNPN and CDR2 SVGIG (reference sequence). This chain's CDR3 is CAWDRVETDTQYF. In DNA form, the CDR3 reads TGTGCCTGGGACAGGGTTGAAACAGATACGCAGTATTTT.

This clonotype came up many times. V usage is TRBV5-1 and J usage is TRBJ2-3; TRBD2 matches at 7 bases. The germline V gene has CDR1 SGHRS and CDR2 YFSETQ. V shed 0 bases, J shed 5 bases, and the junction held 9 bases outside the gene matches. This CDR3 spans 16 amino acids. CDR3 coding DNA: TGCGCCAGCAGCTTGGAAGGGCGGGAGATGATAGATACGCAGTATTTT. The encoded protein is CASSLEGREMIDTQYF.

This clonotype was picked up many times. The rearrangement joins TRBV27 to TRBJ1-6; possibly TRBD1 for D (5 bases). CDR1 and CDR2 from the germline V gene are MNHEY and SMNVEV (reference sequence). V shed 1 base and J shed 6 bases, with 13 bases lying between them. This CDR3 spans 16 amino acids. As DNA, the CDR3 is TGTGCCAGCAGTTTATGGGGGACCGAGGTTAATTCACCCCTCCACTTT. It encodes CASSLWGTEVNSPLHF.

This clonotype was seen at least ten times. The V gene is TRBV10-3, the J gene TRBJ1-1; the D is unclear. Germline V CDR1 and CDR2: ENHRY, SYGVKD. The V gene lost 0 bases and the J gene lost 7 bases, with 21 bases spanning the gap. CDR3 length: 17 residues. CDR3 amino acids: CAISESPILYTRGEAFF. CDR3 nucleotide sequence: TGTGCCATCAGTGAGTCTCCGATACTCTACACCCGAGGTGAAGCTTTCTTT.

In nucleotides, the CDR3 is TGCGCCAGCAGCCACCACAAGGGACTTTTGGTCCACGAGCAGTACTTC. Its protein is CASSHHKGLLVHEQYF. This chain links TRBV4-1 with TRBJ2-7; perhaps TRBD2 as D (6 bases). CDR1 MGHRA and CDR2 YSYEKL come from the germline V gene. The CDR3 sequence is 16 residues long. V lost 3 bases, J lost 5 bases, and 20 bases lay in between.

This clonotype came up a few times. V usage is TRBV27 and J usage is TRBJ2-7, with a possible D match to TRBD2 (6 bases). CDR1 is MNHEY and CDR2 is SMNVEV in the germline V gene (reference sequence). V lost 6 bases and J 1 base, leaving 16 bases between the germline ends. This CDR3 region has 15 residues. CDR3 in DNA: TGTGCCAGCAGGGTCGGAGGGATGGGGTCCTACGAGCAGTACTTC. As protein: CASRVGGMGSYEQYF.

This clonotype was counted a few times. V and J are TRBV4-3 and TRBJ2-4; no clear D gene. This CDR3 spans 14 amino acids. Trimming took 4 bases from V and 3 from J, leaving 10 bases between them. Per germline, CDR1 LGHNA and CDR2 YSLEER. The CDR3 DNA reads as TGCGCCAGCAGCCTTACTCATGGCAAAAACATTCAGTACTTC. Residues: CASSLTHGKNIQYF.

In its sample, this clonotype was seen a few times. The genes are TRBV27 and TRBJ2-7; tentative D call: TRBD2 (5 bases). V shed 5 bases and J shed 0 bases, with 23 bases lying between them. This CDR3 is built from 18 residues. CDR1 is MNHEY and CDR2 is SMNVEV in the germline V gene (reference sequence). The CDR3 DNA reads as TGTGCCAGCAGTCCACGACTCCGTCCCCAACGGGGCTCCTACGAGCAGTACTTC. Translated, it gives CASSPRLRPQRGSYEQYF.

This clonotype was observed a few times. V and J are TRBV4-1 and TRBJ2-1; 13 nucleotides agree with TRBD2. V was clipped by 0 bases and J by 3 bases; unmatched bases: 2. Germline values: CDR1 MGHRA, CDR2 YSYEKL. The CDR3 runs 17 residues. CDR3 DNA sequence: TGCGCCAGCAGCCAAGAGGGACTAGCGGGATTCTACAATGAGCAGTTCTTC. Amino acids: CASSQEGLAGFYNEQFF.

As to this clonotype: A much larger clone is a single base away; this may be a read error. CDR3 in amino acids: CASSPTRELFF. In DNA, the CDR3 is TGTGCCAGCAGCCCGACCCGGGAGCTGTTTTTT. This chain links TRBV11-2 with TRBJ2-2; no definite D call. The V end lost 5 bases, the J end lost 9 bases, and 7 bases lay between the germline ends. This CDR3 has 11 residues. Germline CDR1 is SGHAT and CDR2 is FQNNGV.

Concerning this clonotype itself: A much bigger clone sits one base away, suggesting this may be a read error. The CDR3 end shows no conserved phenylalanine or tryptophan, and so a read error is likely. CDR3 sequence (DNA): TGCAGTGCTAGAGGACAGGGGGATTGGAGCAATCAGCCCCAGCATCTT. Translation gives CSARGQGDWSNQPQHL. J is TRBJ1-5 and V is TRBV20-1; 9 bases are a match to TRBD1. There are 16 residues in the CDR3. Germline V gene lookup returns CDR1 DFQATT and CDR2 SNEGSKA (reference sequence). The V segment lost 1 base and the J segment 1 base; nucleotides outside the gene matches: 5.

This clonotype has just a few counts. The rearrangement joins TRBV4-3 to TRBJ2-2; D is uncertain. The CDR3 totals 15 residues. CDR1 is LGHNA, CDR2 YSLEER, per germline. The ends were cut back, 2 bases at V and 5 bases at J, with 12 bases in the middle. CDR3 sequence: CASSQFALQTGELFF. As DNA, the CDR3 is TGCGCCAGCAGCCAATTCGCCCTGCAGACCGGGGAGCTGTTTTTT.

In this sample, this clonotype turned up a few times. This sequence joins TRBV7-9 and TRBJ2-5, with 8 bases matching TRBD2. In germline, CDR1 is SEHNR, CDR2 FQNEAQ (reference sequence). The ends lost 4 bases at V and 6 bases at J; junction bases unmatched: 16. The CDR3 covers 17 residues. For the CDR3, the DNA is TGTGCCAGCAGCTGGACGGGGGGGCCTTTTCATCCGCAGACCCAGTACTTC. As protein: CASSWTGGPFHPQTQYF.

This rearrangement joins TRBV3-1 to TRBJ2-3, with a weak D call TRBD1 (6 bases). This CDR3 has 17 amino acids. Per the germline V gene, CDR1 is LGHDT and CDR2 is YNNKEL (reference sequence). Between the trimmed V and J ends, which lost 0 bases and 2 bases, there was a span of 15 bases. The CDR3 DNA reads as TGTGCCAGCAGCCAAGATCCGGACCGGGACACCACAGATACGCAGTATTTT. This sequence encodes CASSQDPDRDTTDTQYF.

The gene calls are TRBV12-3 or TRBV12-4 and TRBJ2-5; TRBD2 agrees at 7 bases. The CDR3 is 14 amino acids. The V segment lost 5 bases and the J segment 3 bases; nucleotides outside the gene matches: 6. CDR3 protein: CASSPPLAEETQYF. The DNA for the CDR3 is TGTGCCAGCAGTCCACCCCTAGCGGAAGAGACCCAGTACTTC.

This clonotype was observed many times. The chain links TRBV7-9 to TRBJ2-7, with TRBD2 matching over 9 bases. Germline CDR1 SEHNR, CDR2 FQNEAQ (reference sequence). With V trimmed by 2 bases and J by 4 bases, 9 bases remained unmatched. This CDR3 has 16 amino acids. The CDR3 spells CASSLTTSGTIYEQYF. The CDR3 DNA reads TGTGCCAGCAGCTTAACGACTAGCGGCACGATATACGAGCAGTACTTC.

The rearrangement links TRBV5-5 to TRBJ2-1; D possibly corresponds to TRBD1 (5 bases). The germline V and J ends were trimmed by 4 bases and 6 bases, with 11 bases remaining between them. Germline V lookup: CDR1 SGHKS, CDR2 YYEKEE (reference sequence). The CDR3 consists of 13 residues. The CDR3 coding sequence is TGTGCCAGCAGCGCCAGGGCAGTCAATGAGCAGTTCTTC. It translates to CASSARAVNEQFF.

This clonotype was counted a few times. The gene calls are TRBV2 and TRBJ2-2; D perhaps matches TRBD2 (6 bases). The CDR3 extends over 16 amino acids. With 6 bases removed from V and 5 bases from J, the gap between germline ends came to 19 bases. The germline CDR1 and CDR2 sequences are SNHLY and FYNNEI. CDR3 in amino acids: CASSPRNGGETGELFF. The CDR3 DNA reads TGTGCCAGCAGCCCCAGGAACGGGGGTGAGACCGGGGAGCTGTTTTTT.

This clonotype was recorded a few times. The CDR3 sequence: CATRDPGGQETQYF. CDR3 DNA sequence: TGTGCCACCAGGGACCCAGGGGGCCAAGAGACCCAGTACTTC. This sequence joins TRBV24-1 and TRBJ2-5; 7 bases align to TRBD1. The V gene end was trimmed by 7 bases and the J gene end by 1 base; junction bases not matched to a gene: 5. In germline, CDR1 is KGHDR, CDR2 SFDVKD. The CDR3 is made up of 14 amino acids.

This clonotype was recorded a few times. The chain uses TRBV10-3 and TRBJ2-7; 9 positions match TRBD2. Germline CDR1 reads ENHRY; CDR2 reads SYGVKD. The CDR3 length is 15 residues. Trimming cost V 10 bases and J 0 bases; bases outside gene matches: 10. The chain's CDR3 is CATQTSGYSSYEQYF. The CDR3 DNA sequence: TGTGCCACCCAGACTAGCGGATACAGCTCCTACGAGCAGTACTTC.

This clonotype was seen ten or more times. The chain joins TRBV12-3 or TRBV12-4 to TRBJ1-2; D gene ambiguous. V dropped 5 bases and J dropped 4 bases, with 11 bases sitting between them. CDR3 length: 13 amino acids. The CDR3 region is CASSHTGSYGYTF. For the CDR3, the DNA is TGTGCCAGCAGTCATACCGGGAGCTATGGCTACACCTTC.

This clonotype has ten or more counts. The V gene is TRBV11-2, the J gene TRBJ1-1; TRBD1 aligns across 7 bases. Germline CDR1 reads SGHAT; CDR2 reads FQNNGV. CDR3 length: 15 amino acids. The junction had 7 bases not matched to a gene; V was cut back by 5 bases and J by 1 base. This CDR3 is CASSLLTGTNTEAFF. The DNA for the CDR3 is TGTGCCAGCAGCCTATTGACAGGGACGAACACTGAAGCTTTCTTT.

V is TRBV12-3 or TRBV12-4 and J is TRBJ2-4, with TRBD1 matching 7 bases. This CDR3 region has 14 residues. Trimming removed 7 bases from V and 6 bases from J; junction bases left unmatched: 9. The CDR3 spells CASTPPDRVNIQYF. CDR3 nucleotide sequence: TGTGCCAGCACCCCCCCCGACAGGGTAAACATTCAGTACTTC.